This T cell receptor (beta chain) comes out of a study of shared clonotypes between healthy human individuals. Unsorted PBMC DNA was run through sequencing on ten immunoSEQ deep assay plates. The authors' processing: With immunoSEQ giving junction-only sequences and no quality scores, filtering differed. TCRdb's copy holds only in-frame clones and misses some; the assay was immunoSEQ multiplex PCR. V and J calls and clone size are as listed in that table; D and trimming were resolved from the DNA. The sample has around 530,000 clones, around three quarters seen once; the top ten hold 12%. Each donor was a Caucasian adult residing in Nashville, Tennessee. The CDR3 covers 19 residues. Germline-derived CDR1 and CDR2 are MNHEY and SMNVEV (reference sequence). V was trimmed by 3 bases and J by 5 bases, leaving 28 bases between them.

The receptor was isolated from a woman aged 40 to 50 in good health. Some clones in this sample may be carry-over from other donors' samples. Sequencing was done on a sample of PBMCs. The V call is TRBV27, the J call TRBJ1-1; possibly TRBD1 for D (5 bases). The CDR3 region is CASSLRQGGFAAGLTEAFF. CDR3 coding DNA: TGTGCCAGCAGTTTGAGGCAGGGCGGTTTTGCGGCGGGGTTAACTGAAGCTTTCTTT.